The next 13 T cell receptor beta chains were all read from a single sample in a study of OX40 agonist ivuxolimab in advanced cancers. Method: immunoSEQ multiplex PCR; TCRdb's copy keeps in-frame clones and lacks some. This sample yields 90,000 to 150,000 clones, of which 75% to 90% are seen a single time; about 0.55% belongs to the top ten. The material was CD4+ or CD8+ T cells sorted from blood, obtained in a trial of the OX40 agonist ivuxolimab. The receptors derive from an adult with an advanced solid tumor such as melanoma, head and neck, liver or kidney cancer.

The V gene is TRBV5-1, the J gene TRBJ2-6; maybe TRBD1 (5 bases). Between the trimmed V and J ends, which lost 4 bases and 0 bases, there was a span of 8 bases. The length of the CDR3 is 15 residues. Germline loops: CDR1 SGHRS, CDR2 YFSETQ. The CDR3 here is CASSETVSGANVLTF. DNA for the CDR3: TGCGCCAGCAGCGAGACAGTCTCTGGGGCCAACGTCCTGACTTTC.

This chain uses TRBV15 with TRBJ1-6; D unresolved. Deletions cut 0 bases from V and 9 bases from J, with 9 bases between. CDR1 LNHNV and CDR2 YYDKDF come from the germline V gene (reference sequence). There are 14 residues in the CDR3. The CDR3 region is CATSRDGYGSPLHF. CDR3 bases: TGTGCCACCAGCAGAGACGGGTACGGTTCACCCCTCCACTTT.

The J gene is TRBJ1-5, the V gene TRBV2; D gene ambiguous. V was clipped by 1 base and J by 7 bases, with 11 bases between them. Germline V gene sequence: CDR1 SNHLY, CDR2 FYNNEI. The CDR3 extends over 14 amino acids. Written as DNA, the CDR3 is TGTGCCAGCAGTGAAGAGAGAGGGATGCAGCCCCAGCATTTT. Translation gives CASSEERGMQPQHF.

CDR3 sequence: CASTPSGRGLDTQYF. The CDR3, as DNA: TGTGCCAGCACCCCATCAGGCAGGGGTTTGGATACGCAGTATTTT. This chain connects TRBV28 to TRBJ2-3, with D perhaps TRBD1 (6 bases). The V gene lost 7 bases and the J gene lost 6 bases, with 20 bases spanning the gap. The germline V gene encodes CDR1 MDHEN and CDR2 SYDVKM. CDR3 length equals 15 residues.

This chain links TRBV5-4 with TRBJ2-7; D could derive from TRBD1 or TRBD2 (6 bases each). The CDR3 contains 17 residues. The germline CDR1 and CDR2 sequences are SGHNT and YYREEE (reference sequence). The germline V and J ends were trimmed by 4 bases and 7 bases, with 27 bases remaining between them. The CDR3 DNA sequence: TGTGCCAGCAGCCAAGCCCGGGGGCTAGCGCCCGACGGGGAGCAGTACTTC. This codes for CASSQARGLAPDGEQYF.

The rearrangement joins TRBV4-2 to TRBJ1-4, with D maybe TRBD1 (5 bases). V was shortened by 1 base and J by 6 bases, with 9 bases between the two germline ends. This CDR3 is built from 14 residues. Looked up from germline, CDR1 is LGHNA and CDR2 is YNFKEQ. CDR3 region: CASSQGGRDEKLFF. CDR3 DNA sequence: TGTGCCAGCAGCCAAGGGGGGAGAGATGAAAAACTGTTTTTT.

The gene calls are TRBV10-3 and TRBJ1-3; D is unclear. The ends were cut back, 2 bases at V and 0 bases at J, with 11 bases in the middle. CDR1 is ENHRY and CDR2 is SYGVKD in the germline V gene. This CDR3 is built from 16 residues. CDR3 in DNA: TGTGCCATCAGTGAGGGCGGGAGCAACTCTGGAAACACCATATATTTT. It encodes CAISEGGSNSGNTIYF.

This clone was counted once. The genes are TRBV18 and TRBJ2-3; D unresolved. V gave up 4 bases and J gave up 1 base, with 9 bases separating them. Germline V CDR1 and CDR2: KGHSH, LQKENI. The CDR3 has 14 residues. This CDR3 is CASSQGPGTDTQYF. The CDR3 nucleotides read TGTGCCAGCTCACAAGGACCTGGCACAGATACGCAGTATTTT.

V gene TRBV7-2 combines with J gene TRBJ1-1, with unresolved D. The CDR3 is made up of 13 amino acids. Trimming took 1 base from V and 3 from J, leaving 6 bases between them. Germline V gene lookup returns CDR1 SGHTA and CDR2 FQGNSA. CDR3 nucleotide sequence: TGTGCCAGCAGCTTAGGTCGGCACACTGAAGCTTTCTTT. Translating it yields CASSLGRHTEAFF.

The V gene is TRBV25-1, the J gene TRBJ2-3, with TRBD2 matching over 11 bases. This CDR3 has 16 amino acids. V dropped 2 bases and J dropped 6; count of bases not matched to a gene: 7. Germline CDR1 is MGHDK and CDR2 is SYGVNS. DNA of the CDR3: TGTGCCAGCAGTGAAGTGCTAGCGGGGGGTATTGATACGCAGTATTTT. The encoded protein is CASSEVLAGGIDTQYF.

The rearrangement uses TRBV5-1 and TRBJ2-5; D unresolved. Germline V gene sequence: CDR1 SGHRS, CDR2 YFSETQ. V was shortened by 1 base and J by 0 bases, with 4 bases between the two germline ends. The CDR3 has 13 amino acids. The CDR3 DNA reads as TGCGCCAGCAGCTTGCGGAACCAAGAGACCCAGTACTTC. Translating gives CASSLRNQETQYF. Filled out from reference TRBV5-1 and TRBJ2-5, the complete variable domain reads KAGVTQTPRYLIKTRGQQVTLSCSPISGHRSVSWYQQTPGQGLQFLFEYFSETQRNKGNFPGRFSGRQFSNSRSEMNVSTLELGDSALYLCASSLRNQETQYFGPGTRLLVL.

This chain uses TRBV4-3 with TRBJ2-1, with 9 bases lining up with TRBD2. Germline V gene sequence: CDR1 LGHNA, CDR2 YSLEER. This CDR3 contains 17 residues. J gave up 9 bases and V 0 bases, and 12 bases lay outside the gene matches. Written as DNA, the CDR3 is TGCGCCAGCAGCCAAGAAGGCGGGGGGGCCTCGGACGCTGAGCAGTTCTTC. Its protein product is CASSQEGGGASDAEQFF.

This clone was recorded once. V usage is TRBV5-1 and J usage is TRBJ2-3; the D gene is possibly TRBD2 (5 bases). Germline CDR1 reads SGHRS; CDR2 reads YFSETQ. V lost 3 bases to trimming and J lost 6 bases, with 11 bases between them. The CDR3 totals 13 residues. CDR3 in amino acids: CASSSSTGDTQYF. The CDR3 region has the DNA TGCGCCAGCAGCTCCTCCACGGGGGATACGCAGTATTTT.